The text below deals with one T cell receptor beta chain. Its antigen is currently unknown. The data belong to a study of T cells in Graves' hyperthyroidism and ophthalmopathy. Reasons for excluding patients were uncontrolled infection, other autoimmune disease, pregnancy or lactation. Study-level results: Ophthalmopathy got predicted by the model a median roughly 6.4 months before its onset. Classification by a 13 V-J model distinguished ophthalmopathy from stable hyperthyroidism.

Trimming took 5 bases from V and 14 from J; bases not matched to a gene: 20. The CDR3 is made up of 15 amino acids. CDR1 is DFQATT and CDR2 is SNEGSKA in the germline V gene (reference sequence). RNA transcripts gave rise to amplified TCR beta CDR3 regions. The HTBI primer set was used in a first-round RT-PCR of the TCR CDR3. A single record per CDR3 protein comes from TCRdb applying MiXCR to the multiplex PCR reads. The sample consists of a few hundred thousand distinct CDR3 sequences, around 45% of them appearing once. J is TRBJ1-1 and V is TRBV20-1; 10 bases align to TRBD1. Sequencing was done on a sample of peripheral blood or thyroid tissue (not recorded which). This clonotype was obtained from a woman under 30 with Graves' hyperthyroidism. CDR3 loop: CSAGTGAFGGNEQFF. CDR3 in DNA: TGCAGTGCTGGGACAGGGGCCTTTGGTGGCAATGAGCAGTTCTTT.